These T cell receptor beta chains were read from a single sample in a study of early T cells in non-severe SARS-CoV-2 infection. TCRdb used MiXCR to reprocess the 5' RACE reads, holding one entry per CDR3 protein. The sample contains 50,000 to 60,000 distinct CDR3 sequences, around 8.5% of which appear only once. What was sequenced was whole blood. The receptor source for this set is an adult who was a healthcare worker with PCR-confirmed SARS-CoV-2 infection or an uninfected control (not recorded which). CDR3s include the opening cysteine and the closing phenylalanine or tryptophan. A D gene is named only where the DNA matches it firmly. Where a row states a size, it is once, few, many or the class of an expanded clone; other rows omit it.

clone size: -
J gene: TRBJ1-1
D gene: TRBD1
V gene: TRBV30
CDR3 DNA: TGTGCCTGCAATACCGGGACAGGGCGAACTGAAGCTTTCTTT
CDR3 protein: CACNTGTGRTEAFF

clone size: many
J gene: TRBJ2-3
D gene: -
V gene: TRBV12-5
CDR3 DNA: TGTGCTAGTGACGAGTTGGCGGACCACACAGATACGCAGTATTTT
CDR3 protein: CASDELADHTDTQYF

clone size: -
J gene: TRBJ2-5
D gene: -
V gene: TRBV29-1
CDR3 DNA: TGCAGCGTTGGGGGCCCATTTGGTCAAGAGACCCAGTACTTC
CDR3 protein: CSVGGPFGQETQYF

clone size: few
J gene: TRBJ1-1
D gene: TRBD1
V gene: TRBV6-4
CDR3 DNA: TGTGCCAGCAGTGCCGCCAGGGGGACTGAAGCTTTCTTT
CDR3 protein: CASSAARGTEAFF

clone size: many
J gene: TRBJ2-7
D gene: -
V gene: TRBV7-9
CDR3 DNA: TGTGCCAGCAGTCCAGGGTACGAGCAGTACTTC
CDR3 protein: CASSPGYEQYF

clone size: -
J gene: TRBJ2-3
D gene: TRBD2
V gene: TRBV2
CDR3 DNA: TGTGCCAGCAAGGAACAGCGGGGGGGAGATACGCAGTATTTT
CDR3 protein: CASKEQRGGDTQYF

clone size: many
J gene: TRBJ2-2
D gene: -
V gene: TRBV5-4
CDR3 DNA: TGTGCCAGCAGCTTGGACAACACCGGGGAGCTGTTTTTT
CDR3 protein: CASSLDNTGELFF

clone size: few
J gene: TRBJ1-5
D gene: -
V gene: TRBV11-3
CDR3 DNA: TGTGCCAGCAGCTTAATCCTCCTACTTTATCAGCCCCAGCATTTT
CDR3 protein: CASSLILLLYQPQHF

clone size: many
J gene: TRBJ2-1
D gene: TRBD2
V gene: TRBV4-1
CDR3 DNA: TGCGCCAGCAGCCAGCGCAGGACTAGCGGGGGTTATGAGCAGTTCTTC
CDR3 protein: CASSQRRTSGGYEQFF

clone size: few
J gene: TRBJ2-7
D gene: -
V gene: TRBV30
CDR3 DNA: TGTGCCTGGAGTGTACATACGGGCTACGAGCAGTACTTC
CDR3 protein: CAWSVHTGYEQYF

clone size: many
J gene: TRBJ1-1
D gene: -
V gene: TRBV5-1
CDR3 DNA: TGCGCCAGCAGGGAGGTTATTTACGCTGAAGCTTTCTTT
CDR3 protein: CASREVIYAEAFF

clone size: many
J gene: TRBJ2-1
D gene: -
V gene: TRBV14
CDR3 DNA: TGTGCCAGCAACTCTGGGACGCCGGGGGAGCAGTTCTTC
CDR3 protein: CASNSGTPGEQFF

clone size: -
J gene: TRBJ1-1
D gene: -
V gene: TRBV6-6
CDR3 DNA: TGTGCCAGCAGTTACTCCGGGACACCGAACACTGAAGCTTTCTTT
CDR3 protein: CASSYSGTPNTEAFF

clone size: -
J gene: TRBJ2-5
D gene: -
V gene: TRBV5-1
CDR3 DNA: TGCGCCAGCAGCCCCGGGACCACCCAGCAAGAGACCCAGTACTTC
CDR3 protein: CASSPGTTQQETQYF

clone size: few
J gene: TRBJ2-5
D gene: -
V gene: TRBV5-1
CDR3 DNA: TGCGCCAGCAGCTTGGAGAATCGGAGAGAAGAGACCCAGTACTTC
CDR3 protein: CASSLENRREETQYF

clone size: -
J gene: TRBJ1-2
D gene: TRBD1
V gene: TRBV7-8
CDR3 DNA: TGTGCCAGCAGCCAAGCCGGGACAGGCGTCGTTGGCTACACCTTC
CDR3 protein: CASSQAGTGVVGYTF